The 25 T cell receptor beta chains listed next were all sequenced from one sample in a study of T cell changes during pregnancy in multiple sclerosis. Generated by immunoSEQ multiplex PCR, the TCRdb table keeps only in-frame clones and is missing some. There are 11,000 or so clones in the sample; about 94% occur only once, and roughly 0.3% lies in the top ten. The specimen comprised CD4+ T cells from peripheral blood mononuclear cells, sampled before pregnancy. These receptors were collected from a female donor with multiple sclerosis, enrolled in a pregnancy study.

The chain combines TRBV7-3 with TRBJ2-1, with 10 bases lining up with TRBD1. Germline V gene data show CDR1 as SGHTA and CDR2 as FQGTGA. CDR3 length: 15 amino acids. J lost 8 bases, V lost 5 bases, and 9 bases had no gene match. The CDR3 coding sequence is TGTGCCAGCAGCCTCCGGGACAGGGGTACCGATGAGCAGTTCTTC. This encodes CASSLRDRGTDEQFF.

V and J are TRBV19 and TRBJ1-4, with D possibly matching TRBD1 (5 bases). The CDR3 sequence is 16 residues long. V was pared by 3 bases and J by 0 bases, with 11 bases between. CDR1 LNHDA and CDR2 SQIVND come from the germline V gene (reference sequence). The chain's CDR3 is CASSIKGTATNEKLFF. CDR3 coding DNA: TGTGCCAGTAGTATCAAGGGGACTGCAACTAATGAAAAACTGTTTTTT. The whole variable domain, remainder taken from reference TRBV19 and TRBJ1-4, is DGGITQSPKYLFRKEGQNVTLSCEQNLNHDAMYWYRQDPGQGLRLIYYSQIVNDFQKGDIAEGYSVSREKKESFPLTVTSAQKNPTAFYLCASSIKGTATNEKLFFGSGTQLSVL.

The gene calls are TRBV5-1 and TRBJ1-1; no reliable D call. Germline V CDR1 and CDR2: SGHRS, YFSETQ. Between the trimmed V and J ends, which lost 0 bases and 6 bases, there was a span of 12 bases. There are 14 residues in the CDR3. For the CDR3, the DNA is TGCGCCAGCAGCTTGGAAATAGAGGTCGCTGAAGCTTTCTTT. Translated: CASSLEIEVAEAFF. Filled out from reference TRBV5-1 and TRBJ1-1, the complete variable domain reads KAGVTQTPRYLIKTRGQQVTLSCSPISGHRSVSWYQQTPGQGLQFLFEYFSETQRNKGNFPGRFSGRQFSNSRSEMNVSTLELGDSALYLCASSLEIEVAEAFFGQGTRLTVV.

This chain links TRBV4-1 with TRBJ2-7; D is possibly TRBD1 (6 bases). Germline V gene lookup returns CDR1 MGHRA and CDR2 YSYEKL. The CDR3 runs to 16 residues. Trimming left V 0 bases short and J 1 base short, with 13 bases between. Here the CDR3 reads CASSQDSGHTSYEQYF. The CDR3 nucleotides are TGCGCCAGCAGCCAAGATTCGGGACATACTTCCTACGAGCAGTACTTC.

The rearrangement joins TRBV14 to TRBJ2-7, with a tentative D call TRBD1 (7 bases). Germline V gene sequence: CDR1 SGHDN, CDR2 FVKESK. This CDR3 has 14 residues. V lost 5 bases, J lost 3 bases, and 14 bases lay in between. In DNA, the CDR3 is TGTGCCAGCAGCACCAACAGGGGAGGCTACGAGCAGTACTTC. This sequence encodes CASSTNRGGYEQYF.

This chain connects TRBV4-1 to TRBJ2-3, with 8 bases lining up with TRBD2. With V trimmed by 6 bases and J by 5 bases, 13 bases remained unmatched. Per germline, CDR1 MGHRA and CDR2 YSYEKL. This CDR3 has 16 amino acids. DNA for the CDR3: TGCGCCAGCAGTAAAGTATTAACTAGCGGTGGAGATACGCAGTATTTT. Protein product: CASSKVLTSGGDTQYF.

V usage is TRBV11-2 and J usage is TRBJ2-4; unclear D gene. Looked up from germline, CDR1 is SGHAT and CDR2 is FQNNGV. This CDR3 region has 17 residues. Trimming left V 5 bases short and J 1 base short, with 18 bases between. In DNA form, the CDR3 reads TGTGCCAGCAGCAACGTTGTGGGCCGTATGGCCAAAAACATTCAGTACTTC. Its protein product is CASSNVVGRMAKNIQYF.

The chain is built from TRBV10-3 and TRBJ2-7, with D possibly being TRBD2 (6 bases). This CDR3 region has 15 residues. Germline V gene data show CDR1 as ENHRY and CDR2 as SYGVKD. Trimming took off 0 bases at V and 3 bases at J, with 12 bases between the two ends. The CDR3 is CAISESGEVSYEQYF. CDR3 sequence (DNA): TGTGCCATCAGTGAGTCCGGGGAGGTCAGCTACGAGCAGTACTTC.

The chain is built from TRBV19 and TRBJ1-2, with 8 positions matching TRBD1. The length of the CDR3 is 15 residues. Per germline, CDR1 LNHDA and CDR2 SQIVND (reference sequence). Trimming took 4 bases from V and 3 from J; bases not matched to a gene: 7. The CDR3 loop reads CASSTHQGAHYGYTF. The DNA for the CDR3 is TGTGCCAGTAGTACACATCAGGGGGCCCACTATGGCTACACCTTC.

CDR3 sequence: CASSSAGDYGYTF. CDR3 in DNA: TGTGCCAGCAGTTCGGCAGGGGACTATGGCTACACCTTC. This rearrangement joins TRBV25-1 to TRBJ1-2; the D gene is possibly TRBD1 (6 bases). The CDR3 has 13 residues. V lost 5 bases to trimming and J lost 3 bases, with 10 bases between them. Per germline, CDR1 MGHDK and CDR2 SYGVNS.

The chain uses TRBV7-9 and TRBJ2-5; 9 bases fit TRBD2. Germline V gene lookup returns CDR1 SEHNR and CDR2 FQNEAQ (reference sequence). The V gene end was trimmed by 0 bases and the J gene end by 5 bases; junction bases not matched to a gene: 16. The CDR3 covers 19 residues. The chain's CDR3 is CASSLASRRLAEIGETQYF. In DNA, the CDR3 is TGTGCCAGCAGCTTAGCTTCGCGTCGACTAGCGGAAATTGGGGAGACCCAGTACTTC.

CDR3 bases: TGTGCCAGCAGTTTATCGGGGCAGGGAGGTGGCTACACCTTC. This sequence encodes CASSLSGQGGGYTF. The V gene is TRBV27, the J gene TRBJ1-2; TRBD1 is a possible D gene (5 bases). Trimming removed 0 bases from V and 7 bases from J, with 12 bases in between. The CDR3 totals 14 residues. Germline V lookup: CDR1 MNHEY, CDR2 SMNVEV (reference sequence).

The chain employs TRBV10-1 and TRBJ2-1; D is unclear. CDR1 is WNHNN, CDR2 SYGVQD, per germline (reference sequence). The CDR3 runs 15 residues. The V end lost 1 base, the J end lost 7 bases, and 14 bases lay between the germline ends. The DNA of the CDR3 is TGCGCCAGCAGTGAGTTGCCTTCGGAGATAAATGAGCAGTTCTTC. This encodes CASSELPSEINEQFF.

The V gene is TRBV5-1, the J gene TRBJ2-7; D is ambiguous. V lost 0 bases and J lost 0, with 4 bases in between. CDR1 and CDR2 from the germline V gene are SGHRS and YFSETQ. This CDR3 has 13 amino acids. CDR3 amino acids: CASSLDISYEQYF. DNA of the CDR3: TGCGCCAGCAGCTTGGACATCTCCTACGAGCAGTACTTC.

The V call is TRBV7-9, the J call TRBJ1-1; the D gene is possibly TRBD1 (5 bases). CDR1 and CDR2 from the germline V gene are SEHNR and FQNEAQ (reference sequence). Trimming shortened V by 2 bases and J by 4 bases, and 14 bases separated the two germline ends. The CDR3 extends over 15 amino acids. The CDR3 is CASSLPGRQRTEAFF. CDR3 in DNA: TGTGCCAGCAGCTTACCCGGAAGACAGCGCACTGAAGCTTTCTTT.

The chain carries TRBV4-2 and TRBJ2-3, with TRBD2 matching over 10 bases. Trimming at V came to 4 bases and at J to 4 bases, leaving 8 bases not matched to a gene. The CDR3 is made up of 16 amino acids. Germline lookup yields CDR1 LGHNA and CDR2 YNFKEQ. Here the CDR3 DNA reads TGTGCCAGCAGCCCACTAGCGGGGTGGTCACCAGATACGCAGTATTTT. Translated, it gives CASSPLAGWSPDTQYF.

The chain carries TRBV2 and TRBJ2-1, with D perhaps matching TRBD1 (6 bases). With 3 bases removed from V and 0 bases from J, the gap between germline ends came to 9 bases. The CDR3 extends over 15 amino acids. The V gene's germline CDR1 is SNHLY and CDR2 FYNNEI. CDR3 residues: CASSDVGGSYNEQFF. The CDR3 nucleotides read TGTGCCAGCAGTGATGTAGGGGGCTCCTACAATGAGCAGTTCTTC.

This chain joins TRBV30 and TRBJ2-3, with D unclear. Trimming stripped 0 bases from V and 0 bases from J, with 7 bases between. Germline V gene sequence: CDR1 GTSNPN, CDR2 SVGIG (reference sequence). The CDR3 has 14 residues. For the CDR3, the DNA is TGTGCCTGGAGTGTTGTCTTAAGCACAGATACGCAGTATTTT. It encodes CAWSVVLSTDTQYF.

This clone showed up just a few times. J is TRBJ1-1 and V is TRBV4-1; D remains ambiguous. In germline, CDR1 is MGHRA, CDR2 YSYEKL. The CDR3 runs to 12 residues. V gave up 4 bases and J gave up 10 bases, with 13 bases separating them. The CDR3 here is CASSPSAGRAFF. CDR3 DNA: TGCGCCAGCAGCCCCTCGGCGGGTAGAGCTTTCTTT.

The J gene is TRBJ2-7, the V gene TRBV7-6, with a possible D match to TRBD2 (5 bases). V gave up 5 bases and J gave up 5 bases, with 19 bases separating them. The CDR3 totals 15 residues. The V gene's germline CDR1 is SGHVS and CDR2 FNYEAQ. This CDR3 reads CASSPHTGYDNEQYF. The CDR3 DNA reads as TGTGCCAGCAGCCCACATACGGGGTATGATAACGAGCAGTACTTC.

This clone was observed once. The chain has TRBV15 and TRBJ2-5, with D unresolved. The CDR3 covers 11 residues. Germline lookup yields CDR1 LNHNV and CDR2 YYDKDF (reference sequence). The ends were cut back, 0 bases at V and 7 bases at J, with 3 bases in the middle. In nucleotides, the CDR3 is TGTGCCACCAGCAGAGACGGGACCCAGTACTTC. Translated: CATSRDGTQYF. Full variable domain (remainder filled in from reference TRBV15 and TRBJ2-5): DAMVIQNPRYQVTQFGKPVTLSCSQTLNHNVMYWYQQKSSQAPKLLFHYYDKDFNNEADTPDNFQSRRPNTSFCFLDIRSPGLGDTAMYLCATSRDGTQYFGPGTRLLVL.

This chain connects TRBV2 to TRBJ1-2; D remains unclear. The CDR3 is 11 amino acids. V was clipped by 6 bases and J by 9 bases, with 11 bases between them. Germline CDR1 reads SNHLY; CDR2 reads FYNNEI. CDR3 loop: CASSQTVRYTF. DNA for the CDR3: TGTGCCAGCAGCCAAACGGTCCGCTACACCTTC.

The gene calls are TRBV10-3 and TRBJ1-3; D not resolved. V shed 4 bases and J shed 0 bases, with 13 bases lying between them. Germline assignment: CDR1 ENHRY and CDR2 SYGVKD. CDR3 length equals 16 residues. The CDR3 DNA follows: TGTGCCATCAGTGTTGGTAGCTTATCCTCTGGAAACACCATATATTTT. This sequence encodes CAISVGSLSSGNTIYF.

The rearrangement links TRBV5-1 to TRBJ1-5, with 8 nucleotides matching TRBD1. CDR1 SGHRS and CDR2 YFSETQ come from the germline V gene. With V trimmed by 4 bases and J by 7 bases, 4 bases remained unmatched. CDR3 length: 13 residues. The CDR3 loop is CASSKTGEQPQHF. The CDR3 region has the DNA TGCGCCAGCAGCAAGACAGGGGAGCAGCCCCAGCATTTT.

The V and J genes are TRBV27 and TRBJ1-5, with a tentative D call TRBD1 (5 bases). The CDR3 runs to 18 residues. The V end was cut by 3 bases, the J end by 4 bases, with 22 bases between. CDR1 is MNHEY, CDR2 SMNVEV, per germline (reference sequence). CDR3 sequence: CASSFTSPRGGSNQPQHF. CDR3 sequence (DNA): TGTGCCAGCAGTTTCACCTCTCCGCGGGGGGGTAGTAATCAGCCCCAGCATTTT.